Following are 26 T cell receptor beta chains from one sample sequenced in a study of T cell responses to AZD1222 COVID-19 vaccine. The method was immunoSEQ multiplex PCR; TCRdb's version includes in-frame clones alone and lacks a portion of them. The repertoire includes about 69,000 clones, 75% to 90% of them detected once, and about 2.4% sits in the top ten. Sequenced here: peripheral blood, sampled on day 0 of AZD1222 vaccination. These receptors were taken from an adult in good health.

The chain recombines TRBV7-9 with TRBJ1-5; D is unclear. The CDR3 contains 15 residues. The germline V and J ends were trimmed by 4 bases and 4 bases, with 14 bases remaining between them. The germline gives CDR1 SEHNR, CDR2 FQNEAQ (reference sequence). CDR3 residues: CASSSSEAVNQPQHF. The CDR3 DNA sequence: TGTGCCAGCAGCTCTTCAGAGGCTGTTAATCAGCCCCAGCATTTT. Variable domain in full (rest from reference TRBV7-9 and TRBJ1-5): DTGVSQNPRHKITKRGQNVTFRCDPISEHNRLYWYRQTLGQGPEFLTYFQNEAQLEKSRLLSDRFSAERPKGSFSTLEIQRTEQGDSAMYLCASSSSEAVNQPQHFGDGTRLSIL.

The J gene is TRBJ2-3, the V gene TRBV5-6, with D maybe TRBD1 (5 bases). CDR3 length: 16 amino acids. With 0 bases removed from V and 0 bases from J, the gap between germline ends came to 11 bases. In germline, CDR1 is SGHDT, CDR2 YYEEEE. The CDR3 DNA reads as TGTGCCAGCAGCTTGGGTACAGGATGGAGCACAGATACGCAGTATTTT. Protein product: CASSLGTGWSTDTQYF.

The chain joins TRBV7-9 to TRBJ1-4; TRBD1 matches at 10 bases. Germline lookup yields CDR1 SEHNR and CDR2 FQNEAQ (reference sequence). V gave up 4 bases and J gave up 6 bases; unmatched junction bases: 2. The CDR3 consists of 14 residues. The DNA for the CDR3 is TGTGCCAGCAGCTCGGACAGGGGGTATGAAAAACTGTTTTTT. Its protein is CASSSDRGYEKLFF. Filled out from reference TRBV7-9 and TRBJ1-4, the complete variable domain reads DTGVSQNPRHKITKRGQNVTFRCDPISEHNRLYWYRQTLGQGPEFLTYFQNEAQLEKSRLLSDRFSAERPKGSFSTLEIQRTEQGDSAMYLCASSSDRGYEKLFFGSGTQLSVL.

The chain carries TRBV2 and TRBJ2-5; TRBD2 matches 8 bases. Germline V CDR1 and CDR2: SNHLY, FYNNEI. V trimming: 8 bases; J trimming: 2 bases; junction bases outside the gene matches: 10. The length of the CDR3 is 15 residues. CDR3 DNA: TGTGCCAGCGGGTTGGGAGCGGGAGAGCAAGAGACCCAGTACTTC. Translation gives CASGLGAGEQETQYF.

A single count supports this clone. The chain joins TRBV2 to TRBJ1-4, with 8 bases that match TRBD1. Germline V lookup: CDR1 SNHLY, CDR2 FYNNEI. V gave up 3 bases and J gave up 10 bases; unmatched junction bases: 13. This CDR3 has 16 amino acids. CDR3 residues: CASSEGQALTKGKLFF. In nucleotides, the CDR3 is TGTGCCAGCAGTGAGGGACAGGCCCTCACAAAAGGAAAACTGTTTTTT.

This clone was seen more than once but under ten times. The gene calls are TRBV29-1 and TRBJ1-6; D gene uncertain. Germline V gene lookup returns CDR1 SQVTM and CDR2 ANQGSEA. The ends were cut back, 4 bases at V and 7 bases at J, with 11 bases in the middle. The CDR3 has 13 residues. The CDR3 DNA reads as TGCAGCGTTGCGAGGGAGCAGAATTCACCCCTCCACTTT. This sequence encodes CSVAREQNSPLHF.

V gene TRBV25-1 combines with J gene TRBJ1-4; TRBD1 might be the D (5 bases). With 4 bases removed from V and 0 bases from J, the gap between germline ends came to 6 bases. Germline CDR1 and CDR2: MGHDK and SYGVNS. This CDR3 comprises 14 residues. The CDR3 loop reads CASSGGATNEKLFF. The CDR3 nucleotides are TGTGCCAGCAGTGGGGGGGCAACTAATGAAAAACTGTTTTTT.

This chain joins TRBV15 and TRBJ1-2; D not certain. Trimming cost V 0 bases and J 6 bases, with 8 bases left between them. There are 13 residues in the CDR3. Germline V gene lookup returns CDR1 LNHNV and CDR2 YYDKDF (reference sequence). CDR3 DNA: TGTGCCACCAGCAGAGATGGTGGCGATGGCTACACCTTC. This sequence encodes CATSRDGGDGYTF.

The chain employs TRBV9 and TRBJ2-2; D unresolved. The V gene lost 2 bases and the J gene lost 0 bases, with 8 bases spanning the gap. This CDR3 comprises 15 residues. Germline values: CDR1 SGDLS, CDR2 YYNGEE. CDR3 sequence (DNA): TGTGCCAGCAGCGTGAGGTCGGCGAACACCGGGGAGCTGTTTTTT. Translating gives CASSVRSANTGELFF.

The chain has TRBV30 and TRBJ2-3; no definite D call. The V gene's germline CDR1 is GTSNPN and CDR2 SVGIG (reference sequence). The CDR3 totals 13 residues. The V gene lost 0 bases and the J gene lost 4 bases, with 8 bases spanning the gap. CDR3 bases: TGTGCCTGGAGTGTAGGCTGGGCAGATACGCAGTATTTT. Translating gives CAWSVGWADTQYF. Variable domain in full (rest from reference TRBV30 and TRBJ2-3): SQTIHQWPATLVQPVGSPLSLECTVEGTSNPNLYWYRQAAGRGLQLLFYSVGIGQISSEVPQNLSASRPQDRQFILSSKKLLLSDSGFYLCAWSVGWADTQYFGPGTRLTVL.

V usage is TRBV13 and J usage is TRBJ2-7, with 8 bases identical to TRBD1. Germline lookup yields CDR1 PRHDT and CDR2 FYEKMQ (reference sequence). This CDR3 is 14 amino acids long. V trimming: 0 bases; J trimming: 5 bases; junction bases outside the gene matches: 3. CDR3: CASSLGDRVHEQYF. The CDR3, as DNA: TGTGCCAGCAGCTTAGGGGACAGGGTCCACGAGCAGTACTTC.

The rearrangement links TRBV5-1 to TRBJ2-7; D uncertain. With 1 base removed from V and 9 bases from J, the gap between germline ends came to 14 bases. This CDR3 spans 13 amino acids. CDR1 and CDR2 (germline): SGHRS, YFSETQ. DNA for the CDR3: TGCGCCAGCAGCTTGAGCTCGAGCGAGCCGCAGTACTTC. Translating gives CASSLSSSEPQYF.

This chain joins TRBV4-3 and TRBJ2-3, with D unresolved. Trimming took off 1 base at V and 3 bases at J, with 11 bases between the two ends. Looked up from germline, CDR1 is LGHNA and CDR2 is YSLEER. The CDR3 loop spans 15 amino acids. DNA of the CDR3: TGCGCCAGCAGCCAAGGCTCCGCGTGGACAGATACGCAGTATTTT. It translates to CASSQGSAWTDTQYF.

V is TRBV4-1 and J is TRBJ1-1, with unresolved D. Trimming stripped 0 bases from V and 4 bases from J, with 12 bases between. CDR1 MGHRA and CDR2 YSYEKL come from the germline V gene. The CDR3 runs to 15 residues. Here the CDR3 reads CASSQDTDHGTEAFF. The CDR3 DNA reads as TGCGCCAGCAGCCAAGATACAGACCATGGCACTGAAGCTTTCTTT.

The chain joins TRBV28 to TRBJ2-2, with 7 nucleotides matching TRBD2. CDR1 is MDHEN, CDR2 SYDVKM, per germline. The CDR3 has 14 amino acids. The trim removed 7 bases at V and 6 bases at J, leaving 8 bases unmatched. CDR3 nucleotides: TGTGCCAGCACCCTGCGGGGGAGAGCCGGGGAGCTGTTTTTT. Translating gives CASTLRGRAGELFF.

The chain recombines TRBV6-6 with TRBJ2-1; the match to TRBD2 covers 12 bases. The V gene's germline CDR1 is MNHNY and CDR2 SVGAGI (reference sequence). This CDR3 has 17 amino acids. With 5 bases clipped from V and 6 bases from J, the junction kept 11 bases outside the gene matches. The CDR3 protein is CASSPPPSGGARNEQFF. The CDR3 nucleotides read TGTGCCAGCAGTCCCCCCCCTAGCGGGGGGGCTCGCAATGAGCAGTTCTTC.

The chain joins TRBV5-1 to TRBJ1-6, with D hard to call. CDR3 length equals 15 residues. V lost 0 bases and J lost 7, with 11 bases in between. Germline CDR1 SGHRS, CDR2 YFSETQ. CDR3 loop: CASSLEGALNSPLHF. CDR3 bases: TGCGCCAGCAGCTTGGAAGGAGCACTAAATTCACCCCTCCACTTT.

The J gene is TRBJ1-4, the V gene TRBV9, with D unclear. The germline CDR1 and CDR2 sequences are SGDLS and YYNGEE. Deletions cut 4 bases from V and 8 bases from J, with 18 bases between. The CDR3 spans 15 residues. The CDR3: CASSLRGLSREKLFF. The CDR3 DNA follows: TGTGCCAGCAGCCTTCGAGGACTGTCTAGAGAAAAACTGTTTTTT.

This clone was seen a few times. The J gene is TRBJ2-3, the V gene TRBV9, with D maybe TRBD2 (6 bases). V dropped 0 bases and J dropped 2 bases, with 10 bases sitting between them. This CDR3 has 15 amino acids. Germline CDR1 reads SGDLS; CDR2 reads YYNGEE. The DNA of the CDR3 is TGTGCCAGCAGCGTAGGGAGGGATAACACAGATACGCAGTATTTT. This sequence encodes CASSVGRDNTDTQYF.

The rearrangement links TRBV5-1 to TRBJ2-7; 9 bases are shared with TRBD1. The CDR3 has 18 residues. Looked up from germline, CDR1 is SGHRS and CDR2 is YFSETQ. J was trimmed by 0 bases and V by 2 bases; bases with no gene match: 12. The CDR3 loop is CASSFYGSGTGSSYEQYF. CDR3 sequence (DNA): TGCGCCAGCAGCTTCTACGGAAGCGGGACAGGGAGCTCCTACGAGCAGTACTTC.

The genes are TRBV3-1 (or the pseudogene TRBV3-2) and TRBJ2-1; D is undetermined. Looked up from germline, CDR1 is LGHDT and CDR2 is YNNKEL (reference sequence). Trimming took 4 bases from V and 8 from J, leaving 12 bases between them. The CDR3 has 13 residues. CDR3 in DNA: TGTGCCAGCAGCCTCGGAAGGGTATATGAGCAGTTCTTC. Translation gives CASSLGRVYEQFF.

This clone came up once. This chain joins TRBV7-2 and TRBJ1-6; D call uncertain. Germline assignment: CDR1 SGHTA and CDR2 FQGNSA. Trimming pared 5 bases from V and 6 bases from J, leaving 14 bases between. The CDR3 is 15 amino acids. Here the CDR3 DNA reads TGTGCCAGCAGCCTTCTCGACGGTGCTAATTCACCCCTCCACTTT. Translation gives CASSLLDGANSPLHF.

The gene calls are TRBV12-3 or TRBV12-4 and TRBJ1-5; D uncertain. V lost 1 base to trimming and J lost 0 bases, with 1 base between them. This CDR3 is 13 amino acids long. CDR3 protein: CASSLDSNQPQHF. DNA for the CDR3: TGTGCCAGCAGTTTAGATAGCAATCAGCCCCAGCATTTT.

This clone has a handful of counts. The chain carries TRBV2 and TRBJ2-5, with 13 bases identical to TRBD2. Germline values: CDR1 SNHLY, CDR2 FYNNEI. After removal of 7 bases from V and 8 bases from J, the junction contained 10 bases not matched to a gene. The CDR3 has 15 residues. The DNA of the CDR3 is TGTGCCAGCACGGGCCAAGGGGGACTAGCGGGAACCCAGTACTTC. Its protein product is CASTGQGGLAGTQYF.

The genes are TRBV28 and TRBJ2-1, with a tentative D call TRBD2 (5 bases). This CDR3 has 14 amino acids. Germline V gives CDR1 MDHEN, CDR2 SYDVKM. V lost 8 bases and J 4 bases, leaving 15 bases between the germline ends. DNA for the CDR3: TGTGCCAGCCACGGAGCGAGAGGGTACAATGAGCAGTTCTTC. Protein: CASHGARGYNEQFF.

This clone was found a few times. This chain connects TRBV5-1 to TRBJ1-4; 7 nucleotides match TRBD1. Per germline, CDR1 SGHRS and CDR2 YFSETQ. The CDR3 covers 14 residues. The junction had 8 bases not matched to a gene; V was cut back by 4 bases and J by 8 bases. The CDR3 sequence: CASSPTGEGEKLFF. DNA for the CDR3: TGCGCCAGCAGCCCAACAGGGGAGGGCGAAAAACTGTTTTTT.